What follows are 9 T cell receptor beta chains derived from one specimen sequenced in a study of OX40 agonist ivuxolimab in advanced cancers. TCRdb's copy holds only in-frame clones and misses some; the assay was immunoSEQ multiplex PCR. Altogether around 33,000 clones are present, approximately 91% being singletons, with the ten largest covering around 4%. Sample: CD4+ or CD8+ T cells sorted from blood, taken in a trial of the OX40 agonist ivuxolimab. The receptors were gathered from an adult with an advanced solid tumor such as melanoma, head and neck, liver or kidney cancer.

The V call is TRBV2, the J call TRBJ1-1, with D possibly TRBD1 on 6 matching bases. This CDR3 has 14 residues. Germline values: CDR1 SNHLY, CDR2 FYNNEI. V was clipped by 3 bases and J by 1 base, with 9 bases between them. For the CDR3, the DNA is TGTGCCAGCAGTGAGATCAGGGGGAACACTGAAGCTTTCTTT. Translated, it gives CASSEIRGNTEAFF.

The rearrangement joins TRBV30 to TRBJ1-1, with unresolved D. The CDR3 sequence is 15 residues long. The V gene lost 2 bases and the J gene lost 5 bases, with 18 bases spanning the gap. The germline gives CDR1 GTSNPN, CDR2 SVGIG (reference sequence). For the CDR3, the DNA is TGTGCCTGGAGTCGACTCACACTGGGCCGAACTGAAGCTTTCTTT. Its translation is CAWSRLTLGRTEAFF.

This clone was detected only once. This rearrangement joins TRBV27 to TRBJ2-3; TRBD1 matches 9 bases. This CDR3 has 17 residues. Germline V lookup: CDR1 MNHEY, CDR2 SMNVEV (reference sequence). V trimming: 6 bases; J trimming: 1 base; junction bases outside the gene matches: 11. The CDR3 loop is CASSSVWTGVGTDTQYF. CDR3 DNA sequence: TGTGCCAGCAGCTCTGTCTGGACAGGGGTTGGCACAGATACGCAGTATTTT.

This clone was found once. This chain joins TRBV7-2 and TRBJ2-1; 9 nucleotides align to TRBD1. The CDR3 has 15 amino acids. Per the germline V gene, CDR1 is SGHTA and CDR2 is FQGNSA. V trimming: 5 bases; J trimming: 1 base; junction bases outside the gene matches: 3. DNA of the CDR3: TGTGCCAGCAGCGCCGGACAGGGGTCCTACAATGAGCAGTTCTTC. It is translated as CASSAGQGSYNEQFF.

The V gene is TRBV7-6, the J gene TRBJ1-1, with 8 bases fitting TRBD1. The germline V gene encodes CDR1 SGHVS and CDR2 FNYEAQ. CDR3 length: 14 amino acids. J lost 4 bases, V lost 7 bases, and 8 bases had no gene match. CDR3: CASTPTGDATEAFF. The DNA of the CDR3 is TGTGCCAGCACCCCGACAGGGGACGCCACTGAAGCTTTCTTT.

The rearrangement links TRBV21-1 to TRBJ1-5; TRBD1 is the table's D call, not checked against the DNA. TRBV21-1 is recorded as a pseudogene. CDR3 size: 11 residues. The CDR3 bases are TGTGCCAGCAGCAAACAGTGGCCCCAGCATTTT. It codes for CASSKQWPQHF.

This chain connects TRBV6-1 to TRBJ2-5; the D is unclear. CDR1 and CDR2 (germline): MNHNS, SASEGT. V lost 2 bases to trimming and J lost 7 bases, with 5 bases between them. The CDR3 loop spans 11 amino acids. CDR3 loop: CASSESRTQYF. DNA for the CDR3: TGTGCCAGCAGTGAATCACGGACCCAGTACTTC.

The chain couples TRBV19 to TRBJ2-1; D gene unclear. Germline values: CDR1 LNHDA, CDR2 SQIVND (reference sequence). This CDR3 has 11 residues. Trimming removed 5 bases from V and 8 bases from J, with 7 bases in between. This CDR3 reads CASSSEYEQFF. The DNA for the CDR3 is TGTGCCAGTAGTTCTGAATATGAGCAGTTCTTC.

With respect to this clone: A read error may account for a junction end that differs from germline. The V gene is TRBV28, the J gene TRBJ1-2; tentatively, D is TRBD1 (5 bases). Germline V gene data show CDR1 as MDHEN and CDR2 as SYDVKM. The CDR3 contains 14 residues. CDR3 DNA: TGTGCCTCCCGATCCGGAGGGGTTAACAATGGCTACACCTTC. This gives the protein CASRSGGVNNGYTF.